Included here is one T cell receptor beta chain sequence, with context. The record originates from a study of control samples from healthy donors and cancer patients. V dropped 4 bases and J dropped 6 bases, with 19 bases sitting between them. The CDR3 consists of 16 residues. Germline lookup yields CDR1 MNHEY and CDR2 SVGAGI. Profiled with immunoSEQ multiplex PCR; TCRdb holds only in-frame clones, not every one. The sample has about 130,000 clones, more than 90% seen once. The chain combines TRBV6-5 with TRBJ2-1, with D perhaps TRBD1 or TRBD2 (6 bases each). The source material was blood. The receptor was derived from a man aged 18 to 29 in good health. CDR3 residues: CASSSGAGDGSNEQFF. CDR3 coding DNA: TGTGCCAGCAGTTCGGGGGCAGGGGATGGGAGCAATGAGCAGTTCTTC.